The 24 T cell receptor beta chains presented below share a single source sample, sequenced in a study of cytomegalovirus exposure and HLA in healthy donors. 60 Vbeta and 13 Jbeta primers were used in PCR. Repertoires were generated with immunoSEQ multiplex PCR, while TCRdb's copy carries only in-frame clones and drops some. The sample lists 85,000 to 130,000 clones, 82% seen once, with 1.6% in the top ten. What was sequenced was PBMCs. Receptor source: a man aged 50-59 years in good health and CMV-seronegative.

The chain is built from TRBV11-2 and TRBJ2-2, with D maybe TRBD1 (5 bases). Looked up from germline, CDR1 is SGHAT and CDR2 is FQNNGV. This CDR3 contains 17 residues. Trimming pared 5 bases from V and 1 base from J, leaving 17 bases between. This CDR3 is CASSPIRRQGNTGELFF. As DNA, the CDR3 is TGTGCCAGCAGCCCAATCCGAAGGCAGGGGAACACCGGGGAGCTGTTTTTT.

This chain connects TRBV7-3 to TRBJ1-1, with D possibly being TRBD1 (6 bases). The CDR3 is made up of 14 amino acids. Germline CDR1 and CDR2: SGHTA and FQGTGA. V was pared by 3 bases and J by 2 bases, with 10 bases between. DNA for the CDR3: TGTGCCAGCAGCTTGGGGGGGGCTAACACTGAAGCTTTCTTT. Translating it yields CASSLGGANTEAFF.

The rearrangement joins TRBV18 to TRBJ2-5; D is unclear. Germline CDR1 KGHSH, CDR2 LQKENI. V dropped 3 bases and J dropped 1 base, with 15 bases sitting between them. The CDR3 covers 16 residues. The CDR3 protein is CASSPFLEEVQETQYF. The CDR3 DNA reads as TGTGCCAGCTCACCCTTCCTTGAGGAAGTCCAAGAGACCCAGTACTTC.

V and J are TRBV6-5 and TRBJ1-2, with 12 nucleotides matching TRBD1. CDR3 size: 16 residues. V trimming: 0 bases; J trimming: 10 bases; junction bases outside the gene matches: 9. CDR1 is MNHEY, CDR2 SVGAGI, per germline. CDR3 bases: TGTGCCAGCAGTTACTCGGGGGGACAGGGGGCGATCTTCTACACCTTC. Translating it yields CASSYSGGQGAIFYTF.

This clone was counted a single time. The gene calls are TRBV5-5 and TRBJ1-4; a possible D gene is TRBD1 (5 bases). V was cut by 5 bases and J by 6 bases, with 14 bases left in between. CDR1 and CDR2 (germline): SGHKS, YYEKEE (reference sequence). This CDR3 contains 14 residues. The CDR3 coding sequence is TGTGCCAGCAGTCCACCGGGGGGGTATGAAAAACTGTTTTTT. Its translation is CASSPPGGYEKLFF.

This rearrangement joins TRBV5-5 to TRBJ2-3, with D unresolved. The CDR3 has 14 residues. Deletions cut 1 base from V and 7 bases from J, with 13 bases between. Germline values: CDR1 SGHKS, CDR2 YYEKEE (reference sequence). The CDR3 coding sequence is TGTGCCAGCAGCTTGCAACAGCCCTTGAATACGCAGTATTTT. Amino acids: CASSLQQPLNTQYF.

The rearrangement links TRBV30 to TRBJ2-5, with D possibly being TRBD2 (5 bases). The CDR3 extends over 13 amino acids. Trimming cost V 5 bases and J 5 bases, with 15 bases left between them. From germline, CDR1 is GTSNPN and CDR2 SVGIG (reference sequence). CDR3 in DNA: TGTGCCTGGGCAGAGGGAGCGCGGGAGACCCAGTACTTC. Protein sequence: CAWAEGARETQYF.

The CDR3 loop reads CASSMIQVGGELFF. In DNA form, the CDR3 reads TGTGCCAGTAGTATGATACAGGTTGGCGGGGAGCTGTTTTTT. This chain uses TRBV19 with TRBJ2-2; weak D call: TRBD1 (5 bases). The V end was cut by 3 bases, the J end by 7 bases, with 12 bases between. CDR1 is LNHDA, CDR2 SQIVND, per germline (reference sequence). CDR3 length: 14 amino acids. The full variable domain, its missing parts supplied by reference TRBV19 and TRBJ2-2, is DGGITQSPKYLFRKEGQNVTLSCEQNLNHDAMYWYRQDPGQGLRLIYYSQIVNDFQKGDIAEGYSVSREKKESFPLTVTSAQKNPTAFYLCASSMIQVGGELFFGEGSRLTVL.

Concerning this clone: The identical CDR3 is also encoded by other nucleotide sequences in the sample. The V call is TRBV6-1, the J call TRBJ2-5; TRBD2 agrees at 8 bases. The junction had 4 bases not matched to a gene; V was cut back by 6 bases and J by 4 bases. Germline CDR1 reads MNHNS; CDR2 reads SASEGT. The CDR3 consists of 13 residues. The chain's CDR3 is CASRGSGGETQYF. DNA for the CDR3: TGTGCCAGCAGAGGCAGCGGGGGAGAGACCCAGTACTTC.

This clone is a singleton in its sample. The CDR3 DNA reads TGTGCCAGCAGTTACTCGGAGGGGAACACTGAAGCTTTCTTT. It encodes CASSYSEGNTEAFF. This chain joins TRBV6-5 and TRBJ1-1, with D hard to call. The CDR3 loop spans 14 amino acids. Trimming took off 0 bases at V and 1 base at J, with 6 bases between the two ends. Germline V CDR1 and CDR2: MNHEY, SVGAGI.

This chain links TRBV5-1 with TRBJ1-1; 7 bases match TRBD1. V lost 2 bases to trimming and J lost 0 bases; unmatched junction nucleotides: 7. In germline, CDR1 is SGHRS, CDR2 YFSETQ. The CDR3 runs 16 residues. DNA of the CDR3: TGCGCCAGCAGCTTAAACATACAGGGGATGAACACTGAAGCTTTCTTT. Translating it yields CASSLNIQGMNTEAFF.

The V call is TRBV5-4, the J call TRBJ2-1; 8 bases agree with TRBD1. The V and J ends lost 4 bases and 8 bases, in that order; junction bases with no gene match: 5. The CDR3 spans 13 residues. Per germline, CDR1 SGHNT and CDR2 YYREEE (reference sequence). The CDR3 spells CASSARGRDEQFF. Here the CDR3 DNA reads TGTGCCAGCAGCGCCAGGGGGCGGGATGAGCAGTTCTTC.

This sequence joins TRBV13 and TRBJ1-5; TRBD1 is a possible D gene (5 bases). CDR3 size: 14 residues. V lost 3 bases, J lost 7 bases, and 13 bases lay in between. Germline V gene lookup returns CDR1 PRHDT and CDR2 FYEKMQ (reference sequence). The CDR3 region is CASSFGTPDQPQHF. The CDR3 nucleotides are TGTGCCAGCAGCTTCGGGACTCCAGACCAGCCCCAGCATTTT.

V and J are TRBV19 and TRBJ1-3; 7 bases match TRBD1. V trimming: 1 base; J trimming: 0 bases; junction bases outside the gene matches: 12. Germline assignment: CDR1 LNHDA and CDR2 SQIVND (reference sequence). This CDR3 comprises 19 residues. CDR3: CASSIARRRDRSSGNTIYF. As DNA, the CDR3 is TGTGCCAGTAGTATAGCGCGCCGAAGGGACAGAAGCTCTGGAAACACCATATATTTT. Full variable domain (remainder filled in from reference TRBV19 and TRBJ1-3): DGGITQSPKYLFRKEGQNVTLSCEQNLNHDAMYWYRQDPGQGLRLIYYSQIVNDFQKGDIAEGYSVSREKKESFPLTVTSAQKNPTAFYLCASSIARRRDRSSGNTIYFGEGSWLTVV.

The V gene is TRBV5-1, the J gene TRBJ1-6, with 8 bases lining up with TRBD1. Germline values: CDR1 SGHRS, CDR2 YFSETQ. The ends lost 5 bases at V and 9 bases at J; junction bases unmatched: 10. The length of the CDR3 is 15 residues. CDR3 amino acids: CASSPQGAQGSPLHF. For the CDR3, the DNA is TGCGCCAGCAGTCCCCAGGGGGCGCAGGGTTCACCCCTCCACTTT.

The V gene is TRBV7-9, the J gene TRBJ2-1; TRBD1 aligns across 8 bases. V gave up 6 bases and J gave up 8 bases; unmatched junction bases: 18. CDR1 is SEHNR and CDR2 is FQNEAQ in the germline V gene (reference sequence). The CDR3 extends over 17 amino acids. Here the CDR3 DNA reads TGTGCCAGCAGTGACACGTCGGAGCAGGGGGCCACCCATGAGCAGTTCTTC. Its protein product is CASSDTSEQGATHEQFF.

The genes are TRBV6-1 and TRBJ2-7, with 7 bases aligning to TRBD1. This CDR3 is built from 14 residues. Trimming at V came to 5 bases and at J to 3 bases, leaving 7 bases not matched to a gene. CDR1 and CDR2 (germline): MNHNS, SASEGT. As DNA, the CDR3 is TGTGCCAGCAGTCCCAAACACAGGGGCTACGAGCAGTACGTC. This codes for CASSPKHRGYEQYV.

The gene calls are TRBV9 and TRBJ1-1; D ambiguous. V was clipped by 3 bases and J by 3 bases, with 12 bases between them. Germline loops: CDR1 SGDLS, CDR2 YYNGEE. The CDR3 has 14 residues. CDR3 nucleotides: TGTGCCAGCAGCGCCCGAGTTCAGGACACTGAAGCTTTCTTT. It translates to CASSARVQDTEAFF.

This clone was observed once. The V gene is TRBV19, the J gene TRBJ1-1; TRBD1 matches 8 bases. From germline, CDR1 is LNHDA and CDR2 SQIVND (reference sequence). CDR3 length: 14 amino acids. With V trimmed by 7 bases and J by 0 bases, 4 bases remained unmatched. The DNA of the CDR3 is TGTGCCAGTATACGGACAGGGCTGAACACTGAAGCTTTCTTT. Protein product: CASIRTGLNTEAFF.

The chain links TRBV11-2 to TRBJ1-6; no firm D call. Germline CDR1 SGHAT, CDR2 FQNNGV. The CDR3 has 16 amino acids. V lost 4 bases to trimming and J lost 6 bases, with 16 bases between them. CDR3 sequence reads: CASSSIGPSRNSPLHF. The CDR3 DNA follows: TGTGCCAGCAGCTCCATTGGGCCATCCCGTAATTCACCCCTCCACTTT.

This clone was counted once. The rearrangement joins TRBV28 to TRBJ2-2; 9 bases agree with TRBD1. Germline CDR1 is MDHEN and CDR2 is SYDVKM. The CDR3 covers 15 residues. With 7 bases clipped from V and 4 bases from J, the junction kept 7 bases outside the gene matches. The CDR3 region is CASINRDRATGELFF. The CDR3 bases are TGTGCCAGCATTAACAGGGACAGGGCCACCGGGGAGCTGTTTTTT.

V usage is TRBV25-1 and J usage is TRBJ1-6; 7 nucleotides agree with TRBD1. Germline V CDR1 and CDR2: MGHDK, SYGVNS. This CDR3 is 15 amino acids long. V lost 2 bases to trimming and J lost 9 bases; unmatched junction nucleotides: 7. DNA of the CDR3: TGTGCCAGCAGTGAAAGTTACAGGGGCCTTTCACCCCTCCACTTT. Its protein product is CASSESYRGLSPLHF.

The chain couples TRBV19 to TRBJ1-5; 7 bases align to TRBD1. The trim removed 6 bases at V and 3 bases at J, leaving 23 bases unmatched. The length of the CDR3 is 20 residues. The germline gives CDR1 LNHDA, CDR2 SQIVND (reference sequence). CDR3 DNA sequence: TGTGCCAGTAGCAGGGGGTTCGTTTTGCGGGGTTCTTCGGTCAATCAGCCCCAGCATTTT. This sequence encodes CASSRGFVLRGSSVNQPQHF. Looking up the rest from reference TRBV19 and TRBJ1-5 gives the full variable domain: DGGITQSPKYLFRKEGQNVTLSCEQNLNHDAMYWYRQDPGQGLRLIYYSQIVNDFQKGDIAEGYSVSREKKESFPLTVTSAQKNPTAFYLCASSRGFVLRGSSVNQPQHFGDGTRLSIL.

This clone has a handful of counts. The J gene is TRBJ2-3, the V gene TRBV5-1; TRBD2 is a possible D gene (5 bases). Germline values: CDR1 SGHRS, CDR2 YFSETQ. The length of the CDR3 is 18 residues. Between the trimmed V and J ends, which lost 1 base and 0 bases, there was a span of 18 bases. CDR3 bases: TGCGCCAGCAGCTTGTTCGGGGTTCGCGAAATCAGCACAGATACGCAGTATTTT. This encodes CASSLFGVREISTDTQYF.